A single sample is the source of the 23 T cell receptor beta chains below, sequenced in a study of shared clonotypes between healthy human individuals (dated by TCRdb to the early 2020s). The library was built by means of the immunoSEQ multiplex PCR assay. The immuneACCESS repertoire file appears here via TCRdb, limited to in-frame rearrangements. These files lack a portion of the clones; in checked studies, under half of the deficit traces to unresolved V genes, and the cause of the others is not known. The sample table shows more than 400,000 clones, and 81% are seen once. 9.5% to 15% of the sample is taken by the ten largest. Sequencing was done on a sample of PBMCs. Receptors were obtained from a woman aged 40 to 49 in good health. Some clones in this sample may be carry-over from other donors' samples.

J is TRBJ2-7 and V is TRBV19, with 8 bases lining up with TRBD1. The CDR3 sequence is 14 residues long. After removal of 5 bases from V and 3 bases from J, the junction contained 6 bases not matched to a gene. Germline V gene data show CDR1 as LNHDA and CDR2 as SQIVND (reference sequence). The chain's CDR3 is CASSPGTGDYEQYF. DNA of the CDR3: TGTGCCAGTAGTCCCGGGACAGGTGACTACGAGCAGTACTTC.

Comments on this clone: A far larger clone is just one base off, so this is likely a read error. The V call is TRBV4-2, the J call TRBJ2-6; unclear D gene. Germline V lookup: CDR1 LGHNA, CDR2 YNFKEQ. The CDR3 extends over 15 amino acids. CDR3 sequence reads: CASSQDRLQSNVPTF. The CDR3 nucleotides read TGTGCCAGCAGCCAAGACCGACTCCAATCCAACGTCCCGACTTTC.

The genes are TRBV4-1 and TRBJ1-2, with 10 bases fitting TRBD1. The CDR3 contains 14 residues. Germline values: CDR1 MGHRA, CDR2 YSYEKL. The V gene end was trimmed by 4 bases and the J gene end by 8 bases; junction bases not matched to a gene: 7. DNA of the CDR3: TGCGCCAGCAGCCTCCCCCCGACAGGGGGCGGCTACACCTTC. Its translation is CASSLPPTGGGYTF.

This chain links TRBV6-6 with TRBJ1-2; D not certain. This CDR3 has 12 amino acids. V was pared by 6 bases and J by 6 bases, with 11 bases between. CDR1 MNHNY and CDR2 SVGAGI come from the germline V gene (reference sequence). The CDR3 reads CASSRTLDGYTF. The DNA for the CDR3 is TGTGCCAGCAGCCGCACCTTGGATGGCTACACCTTC.

About this clone itself: A far larger clone is off by one base, so a read error is likely. The chain carries TRBV2 and TRBJ1-1; no reliable D call. V was pared by 4 bases and J by 4 bases, with 10 bases between. There are 13 residues in the CDR3. Germline V gene sequence: CDR1 SNHLY, CDR2 FYNNEI. For the CDR3, the DNA is TGTGCCAGCAGTGTTTCGACAAGCACTGAAGCTTTCTTT. It translates to CASSVSTSTEAFF.

V usage is TRBV5-6 and J usage is TRBJ2-1, with 9 bases fitting TRBD2. V dropped 2 bases and J dropped 9; count of bases not matched to a gene: 9. Germline V gene data show CDR1 as SGHDT and CDR2 as YYEEEE. The CDR3 contains 15 residues. In DNA, the CDR3 is TGTGCCAGCAGCTTCATAGCGGGAGTTAGGTTTGAGCAGTTCTTC. Residues: CASSFIAGVRFEQFF. Filled out from reference TRBV5-6 and TRBJ2-1, the complete variable domain reads DAGVTQSPTHLIKTRGQQVTLRCSPKSGHDTVSWYQQALGQGPQFIFQYYEEEERQRGNFPDRFSGHQFPNYSSELNVNALLLGDSALYLCASSFIAGVRFEQFFGPGTRLTVL.

This chain connects TRBV4-3 to TRBJ2-3; 8 nucleotides line up with TRBD2. Germline lookup yields CDR1 LGHNA and CDR2 YSLEER. The V and J ends lost 4 bases and 7 bases, in that order; junction bases with no gene match: 10. The CDR3 has 15 amino acids. CDR3 protein: CASSPTAGGRNTQYF. The DNA for the CDR3 is TGCGCCAGCAGCCCGACGGCGGGAGGTAGGAATACGCAGTATTTT.

With regard to this clone: This probably arose from a read error, given a far larger clone one base away. The same CDR3 arises from other DNA sequences in this sample as well. The CDR3 loop reads CASSVGGRDVETQYF. The CDR3 DNA is TGTGCCAGCAGCGTAGGCGGTAGGGATGTAGAGACCCAGTACTTC. This sequence joins TRBV9 and TRBJ2-5; D call uncertain. This CDR3 is 15 amino acids long. V gave up 0 bases and J gave up 4 bases, with 13 bases separating them. Germline assignment: CDR1 SGDLS and CDR2 YYNGEE.

This clone was counted a few times. The chain links TRBV7-2 to TRBJ2-5; no definite D call. The assigned J gene may be wrong: the sequence end matches TRBJ2-7 better. There are 13 residues in the CDR3. The germline CDR1 and CDR2 sequences are SGHTA and FQGNSA. CDR3 protein: CASSFAAPYEQYF. As DNA, the CDR3 is TGTGCCAGCAGCTTTGCGGCTCCCTACGAGCAGTACTTC.

On this clone: Sequence at one end of the junction differs from germline and may be a read error. The CDR3 loop is CASSTDYHNEQFF. For the CDR3, the DNA is TGTGCTAGCAGCACGGACTACCACAATGAGCAGTTCTTC. V usage is TRBV7-7 and J usage is TRBJ2-1, with a possible D match to TRBD2 (6 bases). Germline V gene sequence: CDR1 SSHAT, CDR2 FNYEAQ (reference sequence). The CDR3 has 13 amino acids.

The chain joins TRBV10-3 to TRBJ1-4, with D unclear. Per germline, CDR1 ENHRY and CDR2 SYGVKD. Trimming cost V 1 base and J 0 bases, with 6 bases left between them. CDR3 length: 15 residues. The CDR3 DNA follows: TGTGCCATCAGTGAGTTTGCGACAACTAATGAAAAACTGTTTTTT. It codes for CAISEFATTNEKLFF.

The table lists this clone with a count of one. The chain has TRBV29-1 and TRBJ2-1, with 7 bases identical to TRBD1. This CDR3 is 14 amino acids long. Germline values: CDR1 SQVTM, CDR2 ANQGSEA. The V gene end was trimmed by 8 bases and the J gene end by 3 bases; junction bases not matched to a gene: 10. CDR3 sequence (DNA): TGCAGCCTTCTAGACAGGGCAAACTACAATGAGCAGTTCTTC. This encodes CSLLDRANYNEQFF.

The count of this clone is one. It differs at one base from a far larger clone, so likely a read error. The chain couples TRBV4-1 to TRBJ1-2; D is ambiguous. CDR1 and CDR2 (germline): MGHRA, YSYEKL. V shed 0 bases and J shed 1 base, with 6 bases lying between them. This CDR3 spans 14 amino acids. CDR3 in DNA: TGCGCCAGCAGCCAAGACAGCCTTAACTATGGCTACACCTTC. Protein sequence: CASSQDSLNYGYTF.

To note about this clone: Germline and junction disagree at one end, which may indicate a read error. The chain combines TRBV28 with TRBJ2-1; 7 positions match TRBD2. Germline lookup yields CDR1 MDHEN and CDR2 SYDVKM. This CDR3 is 13 amino acids long. The CDR3 loop is CASSPGLVTSPLF. CDR3 sequence (DNA): TGTGCCAGCAGCCCCGGACTAGTAACCTCCCCCCTCTTC.

With respect to this clone: Since a far larger clone is one base different, this is likely a read error. The rearrangement joins TRBV7-9 to TRBJ2-7; D is perhaps TRBD1 (5 bases). V was clipped by 6 bases and J by 3 bases, with 9 bases between them. From germline, CDR1 is SEHNR and CDR2 FQNEAQ (reference sequence). The CDR3 has 12 amino acids. The CDR3 sequence is CASSRQGYEQYF. DNA for the CDR3: TGTGCCAGCAGTCGCCAGGGCTACGAGCAGTACTTC.

The V call is TRBV6-4, the J call TRBJ2-4, with D possibly being TRBD1 (6 bases). The CDR3 contains 18 residues. Trimming took off 6 bases at V and 1 base at J, with 22 bases between the two ends. Germline loops: CDR1 MRHNA, CDR2 SNTAGT. CDR3 loop: CASRGDNKTHPAKNIQYF. The CDR3, as DNA: TGTGCCAGCAGAGGGGACAACAAGACTCACCCGGCCAAAAACATTCAGTACTTC.

The chain uses TRBV30 and TRBJ2-1, with D unclear. Trimming shortened V by 5 bases and J by 9 bases, and 11 bases separated the two germline ends. The CDR3 sequence is 11 residues long. Per the germline V gene, CDR1 is GTSNPN and CDR2 is SVGIG (reference sequence). CDR3 nucleotide sequence: TGTGCCTGGGGTAACAGTCCTGAGCAGTTCTTC. Translating it yields CAWGNSPEQFF. Drawing the rest from reference TRBV30 and TRBJ2-1, the complete variable domain is SQTIHQWPATLVQPVGSPLSLECTVEGTSNPNLYWYRQAAGRGLQLLFYSVGIGQISSEVPQNLSASRPQDRQFILSSKKLLLSDSGFYLCAWGNSPEQFFGPGTRLTVL.

This clone was seen just once. The V gene is TRBV27, the J gene TRBJ2-1; 14 bases fit TRBD2. Germline V CDR1 and CDR2: MNHEY, SMNVEV (reference sequence). The CDR3 runs 16 residues. V trimming: 5 bases; J trimming: 6 bases; junction bases outside the gene matches: 6. The DNA of the CDR3 is TGTGCCAGCAGTCGGGGGACTAGCGGGAGAGGCAATGAGCAGTTCTTC. Protein sequence: CASSRGTSGRGNEQFF.

The genes are TRBV13 and TRBJ2-3, with TRBD2 matching 7 bases. From germline, CDR1 is PRHDT and CDR2 FYEKMQ (reference sequence). J was trimmed by 1 base and V by 7 bases; bases with no gene match: 5. CDR3 length: 14 amino acids. The CDR3 region has the DNA TGTGCCAGCAAGGCGGGAGCCGGCACAGATACGCAGTATTTT. Its translation is CASKAGAGTDTQYF.

The V call is TRBV9, the J call TRBJ1-2, with 9 bases fitting TRBD1. The CDR3 runs to 15 residues. From germline, CDR1 is SGDLS and CDR2 YYNGEE. V shed 3 bases and J 3 bases; nucleotides not matched to a gene: 6. The CDR3 nucleotides read TGTGCCAGCAGCGCGGGACAGGGTCTCTACTATGGCTACACCTTC. This codes for CASSAGQGLYYGYTF.

Concerning this clone: The likely explanation is a read error, given a far larger clone one base away. At the DNA level, this CDR3 is encoded by other sequences in the same sample as well. The J gene is TRBJ2-7, the V gene TRBV4-3; 8 positions agree with TRBD1. V was clipped by 4 bases and J by 3 bases; unmatched bases: 8. CDR3 length: 15 amino acids. CDR1 is LGHNA, CDR2 YSLEER, per germline. CDR3 nucleotides: TGCGCCAGCAGCCCACGGACAGGGCCTCGCTACGAGCAGTACTTC. This codes for CASSPRTGPRYEQYF.

Many counts were recorded for this clone. The J gene is TRBJ1-5, the V gene TRBV28, with 7 bases aligning to TRBD1. V shed 5 bases, J shed 5 bases, and the junction held 6 bases outside the gene matches. The germline V gene has CDR1 MDHEN and CDR2 SYDVKM. CDR3 size: 14 residues. In DNA form, the CDR3 reads TGTGCCAGCAGTGGAGGGGGCGTAGATCAGCCCCAGCATTTT. This gives the protein CASSGGGVDQPQHF.

This clone occurred a few times. This chain links TRBV7-8 with TRBJ1-5; 9 bases fit TRBD1. This CDR3 is 15 amino acids long. Trimming took 5 bases from V and 4 from J; bases not matched to a gene: 6. Germline lookup yields CDR1 SGHVS and CDR2 FQNEAQ. CDR3 nucleotide sequence: TGTGCCAGCAGCACGTTGGGACAGGGTAATCAGCCCCAGCATTTT. Translated: CASSTLGQGNQPQHF.